A single sample gave rise to the 8 T cell receptor beta chains below, sequenced in a study of blood T cell repertoires in COVID-19. Only in-frame clones appear in the TCRdb table, and some are missing; sequencing was by immunoSEQ multiplex PCR. Of over 150,000 clones listed, more than 90% are singletons. Material: peripheral blood. Every receptor here comes from a man aged 45-60 years with acute or convalescent COVID-19.

The rearrangement joins TRBV24-1 to TRBJ1-2; 9 bases match TRBD1. The CDR3 totals 15 residues. V dropped 2 bases and J dropped 6; count of bases not matched to a gene: 6. CDR1 is KGHDR, CDR2 SFDVKD, per germline. CDR3 DNA: TGTGCCACCAGTGATTGGGGGACAGGGTCGGATGGCTACACCTTC. Protein: CATSDWGTGSDGYTF.

This clone was counted a single time. This chain uses TRBV19 with TRBJ2-2, with 10 bases fitting TRBD2. J was trimmed by 2 bases and V by 8 bases; bases with no gene match: 5. CDR1 and CDR2 (germline): LNHDA, SQIVND (reference sequence). The CDR3 spans 15 residues. This CDR3 reads CASSASGGNTGELFF. In DNA form, the CDR3 reads TGTGCCAGTTCGGCTAGCGGGGGAAACACCGGGGAGCTGTTTTTT. The variable domain in full, completed from reference TRBV19 and TRBJ2-2, reads DGGITQSPKYLFRKEGQNVTLSCEQNLNHDAMYWYRQDPGQGLRLIYYSQIVNDFQKGDIAEGYSVSREKKESFPLTVTSAQKNPTAFYLCASSASGGNTGELFFGEGSRLTVL.

V and J are TRBV5-5 and TRBJ1-1; 7 nucleotides line up with TRBD1. The CDR3 spans 13 residues. With V trimmed by 0 bases and J by 9 bases, 5 bases remained unmatched. Germline V gives CDR1 SGHKS, CDR2 YYEKEE (reference sequence). The CDR3 loop reads CASSLGDSNKAFF. DNA for the CDR3: TGTGCCAGCAGCTTGGGGGACAGTAATAAAGCTTTCTTT.

The rearrangement joins TRBV2 to TRBJ2-7, with 15 bases identical to TRBD2. The junction had 10 bases not matched to a gene; V was cut back by 7 bases and J by 0 bases. Germline V gene sequence: CDR1 SNHLY, CDR2 FYNNEI. CDR3 size: 18 residues. CDR3 coding DNA: TGTGCCAGCACCGTACGCGGGACTAGCGGGAGGAGCTCCTACGAGCAGTACTTC. Protein sequence: CASTVRGTSGRSSYEQYF.

The chain combines TRBV7-9 with TRBJ2-4, with 7 bases fitting TRBD1. The CDR3 totals 15 residues. The trim removed 5 bases at V and 4 bases at J, leaving 8 bases unmatched. In germline, CDR1 is SEHNR, CDR2 FQNEAQ (reference sequence). The CDR3 protein is CASSLTGARKNIQYF. The CDR3 nucleotides are TGTGCCAGCAGCCTCACAGGGGCGCGGAAAAACATTCAGTACTTC. The whole variable domain, filled in from reference TRBV7-9 and TRBJ2-4, reads DTGVSQNPRHKITKRGQNVTFRCDPISEHNRLYWYRQTLGQGPEFLTYFQNEAQLEKSRLLSDRFSAERPKGSFSTLEIQRTEQGDSAMYLCASSLTGARKNIQYFGAGTRLSVL.

On this clone: At the DNA level, this CDR3 is encoded by other sequences in the same sample as well. The genes are TRBV5-1 and TRBJ2-5; D ambiguous. Trimming shortened V by 0 bases and J by 2 bases, and 8 bases separated the two germline ends. The length of the CDR3 is 14 residues. CDR1 SGHRS and CDR2 YFSETQ come from the germline V gene. The CDR3 protein is CASSLGSGQETQYF. In nucleotides, the CDR3 is TGCGCCAGCAGCTTGGGATCGGGTCAAGAGACCCAGTACTTC.

This clone was seen just once. The rearrangement links TRBV6-4 to TRBJ1-1; possibly TRBD1 for D (6 bases). Germline V gene sequence: CDR1 MRHNA, CDR2 SNTAGT. The CDR3 extends over 15 amino acids. V was trimmed by 6 bases and J by 6 bases, leaving 20 bases between them. The CDR3 DNA is TGTGCCAGCAGCCTCCGGGAGGGGGTTAGTGCTGAAGCTTTCTTT. Its translation is CASSLREGVSAEAFF.

This rearrangement joins TRBV4-1 to TRBJ2-7; 14 positions agree with TRBD2. V shed 4 bases and J 7 bases; nucleotides not matched to a gene: 6. The germline V gene has CDR1 MGHRA and CDR2 YSYEKL. The CDR3 spans 15 residues. CDR3: CASSPTSGRAGEQYF. The CDR3, as DNA: TGCGCCAGCAGCCCGACTAGCGGGAGGGCTGGGGAGCAGTACTTC.